A selection of T cell receptor beta chains follows, all from one sample in a study of identical twins. TCRdb used MiXCR to reprocess the 5' RACE reads, holding one entry per CDR3 protein. The sample comprises 450,000 or so distinct CDR3 sequences, approximately 25% of which are singletons, and around 3% rests with the top ten. These data were also filed under a second study, of T cells expressing NK-cell markers.

The sample taken for sequencing was CD4+ T cells sorted from blood. The receptors come from a woman between 18 and 29 years old in good health. Each CDR3 is given with its conserved first and last residue. Each record gives: J gene, clone size, V gene, D gene, CDR3 DNA, CDR3 protein. D genes are given only for firm matches. Clone size is stated in some rows and not others, as once, few, many or a class when expanded.

>TRBJ1-5|few|TRBV20-1|.
TGCAGTGCTAGAGGGGGGGCAGATCAGCCCCAGCATTTT
CSARGGADQPQHF
>TRBJ2-7|few|TRBV5-1|.
TGCGCCAGCAGCAGGCTATCGGGCTACGAGCAGTACTTC
CASSRLSGYEQYF
>TRBJ2-7|.|TRBV9|.
TGTGCCAGCAGCGTCCGGGCCGAAGCCTACGAGCAGTACTTC
CASSVRAEAYEQYF
>TRBJ1-4|few|TRBV7-9|.
TGTGCCAGCAGCCAGCATGGGTGGAATGAAAAACTGTTTTTT
CASSQHGWNEKLFF
>TRBJ2-3|.|TRBV10-3|TRBD1
TGTGCCACCAGGGACAGGAGCACAGATACGCAGTATTTT
CATRDRSTDTQYF
>TRBJ1-4|.|TRBV18|.
TGTGCCAGCTCACCCTTTTCAACTAATGAAAAACTGTTTTTT
CASSPFSTNEKLFF
>TRBJ2-2|.|TRBV12-3/TRBV12-4|TRBD2
TGTGCCAGCAGTTTAAGGAGCGGGAGAACCGGGGAGCTGTTTTTT
CASSLRSGRTGELFF
>TRBJ2-1|.|TRBV5-4|.
TGTGCCAGCAGCTTGGATTTCGGAAACAATGAGCAGTTCTTC
CASSLDFGNNEQFF
>TRBJ2-3|.|TRBV4-3|TRBD2
TGCGCCAGCAGCCAAGATCGTTGGACTAGCGTACCCACAGATACGCAGTATTTT
CASSQDRWTSVPTDTQYF
>TRBJ2-1|few|TRBV6-2/TRBV6-3|TRBD2
TGTGCCAGCAGTCACCCGGGACTAGCGGGGAACAATGAGCAGTTCTTC
CASSHPGLAGNNEQFF
>TRBJ2-5|few|TRBV12-3/TRBV12-4|.
TGTGCCAGCAGTTTAAACAGGAGAGAGACCCAGTACTTC
CASSLNRRETQYF
>TRBJ2-7|.|TRBV12-3/TRBV12-4|.
TGTGCCAGCAGTGCCCACCCCTCCCCCTACGAGCAGTACTTC
CASSAHPSPYEQYF
>TRBJ1-3|.|TRBV29-1|.
TGCAGCGTTGGGGGACAATCAAACTCTGGAAACACCATATATTTT
CSVGGQSNSGNTIYF
>TRBJ2-7|.|TRBV10-3|.
TGTGCCATCAGTGAGGGTACTCGGGGCGAGCAGTACTTC
CAISEGTRGEQYF
>TRBJ1-1|.|TRBV12-3/TRBV12-4|.
TGTGCCAGCAGGCGGTCGGTTGTGGGGAACACTGAAGCTTTCTTT
CASRRSVVGNTEAFF
>TRBJ2-5|.|TRBV29-1|.
TGCAGCGTTGTGGGGGGATCGGAGACCCAGTACTTC
CSVVGGSETQYF
>TRBJ1-5|.|TRBV6-5|.
TGTGCCAGCAATACAGGCAATCAGCCCCAGCATTTT
CASNTGNQPQHF
>TRBJ2-1|few|TRBV6-1|.
TGTGCCAGCAGTGAAGCGGGGGGGCCCCTTTCTGAGCAGTTCTTC
CASSEAGGPLSEQFF
>TRBJ2-3|few|TRBV9|.
TGTGCCAGCAGCGTAGCGGGGGCCAGCACAGATACGCAGTATTTT
CASSVAGASTDTQYF
>TRBJ1-3|.|TRBV24-1|.
TGTGCCACCAGTGGGATTCGTGGAAAGGGATTGTACGGAAACACCATATATTTT
CATSGIRGKGLYGNTIYF